A selection of T cell receptor beta chains follows, all from one sample in a study of OX40 agonist ivuxolimab in advanced cancers. Generated by immunoSEQ multiplex PCR, the TCRdb table keeps only in-frame clones and is missing some. The table shows tens of thousands of clones, with about 90% occurring only once. The sample in question was CD4+ or CD8+ T cells sorted from blood, obtained in a trial of the OX40 agonist ivuxolimab. Receptors were obtained from an adult with an advanced solid tumor such as melanoma, head and neck, liver or kidney cancer. CDR3s include the opening cysteine and the closing phenylalanine or tryptophan. Fields, in order: CDR3 DNA, CDR3 protein, CDR3 length, V gene, J gene, clone size, D gene. D genes are given only for firm matches. Some rows mark clone size as missing; the rest say once, few, many or name a class of expanded clone.

cdr3_nt: TGCACCAGCAGTCCCCCCGGGGGGAGGGCCTCGGGCGAGCAGTACTTC
cdr3_aa: CTSSPPGGRASGEQYF
cdr3_length: 16
v_call: TRBV1
j_call: TRBJ2-7
clone_size: -
d_call: -

cdr3_nt: TGTGCCAGCAGTTCGGGACAGGGTTGGGAGACCCAGTACTTC
cdr3_aa: CASSSGQGWETQYF
cdr3_length: 14
v_call: TRBV2
j_call: TRBJ2-5
clone_size: -
d_call: TRBD1

cdr3_nt: TGCGCCAGCAGCCAAGATTTACCCAGGCAGAATTCACCCCTCCACTTT
cdr3_aa: CASSQDLPRQNSPLHF
cdr3_length: 16
v_call: TRBV4-1
j_call: TRBJ1-6
clone_size: -
d_call: -

cdr3_nt: TGTGCCAGCAGTTTCCCGGGTACCGGGGAGCTGTTTTTT
cdr3_aa: CASSFPGTGELFF
cdr3_length: 13
v_call: TRBV28
j_call: TRBJ2-2
clone_size: -
d_call: -

cdr3_nt: TGTGCCAGCAGTTCAGTGGAATGGGGAAGCTCTGGAAACACCATATATTTT
cdr3_aa: CASSSVEWGSSGNTIYF
cdr3_length: 17
v_call: TRBV28
j_call: TRBJ1-3
clone_size: -
d_call: -

cdr3_nt: TGCGCCAGCAGCCAAGGGACAGGGGGCAACGGGGAGCTGTTTTTT
cdr3_aa: CASSQGTGGNGELFF
cdr3_length: 15
v_call: TRBV4-1
j_call: TRBJ2-2
clone_size: -
d_call: TRBD1

cdr3_nt: TGTGCCAGCAGCTCTAGCACCACGCAGTATTTT
cdr3_aa: CASSSSTTQYF
cdr3_length: 11
v_call: TRBV7-8
j_call: TRBJ2-3
clone_size: -
d_call: -

cdr3_nt: TGCGCCAGCAGCCTGGGAGATACGCAGTATTTT
cdr3_aa: CASSLGDTQYF
cdr3_length: 11
v_call: TRBV5-1
j_call: TRBJ2-3
clone_size: few
d_call: -

cdr3_nt: TGTGCCACCAGCATCATAGGCTTCGGCAATGAGCAGTTCTTC
cdr3_aa: CATSIIGFGNEQFF
cdr3_length: 14
v_call: TRBV15
j_call: TRBJ2-1
clone_size: -
d_call: -

cdr3_nt: TGTGCCAGCAGGTTTAATTCTGGGAGATACAATGAGCAGTTCTTC
cdr3_aa: CASRFNSGRYNEQFF
cdr3_length: 15
v_call: TRBV27
j_call: TRBJ2-1
clone_size: -
d_call: -

cdr3_nt: TGTGCCAGCTCACCAGGGTTTTCGGGGTATAACACTGAAGCTTTCTTT
cdr3_aa: CASSPGFSGYNTEAFF
cdr3_length: 16
v_call: TRBV18
j_call: TRBJ1-1
clone_size: -
d_call: -

cdr3_nt: TGTGCCAGCTCGGCCTTCGGCACTGAAGCTTTCTTT
cdr3_aa: CASSAFGTEAFF
cdr3_length: 12
v_call: TRBV18
j_call: TRBJ1-1
clone_size: once
d_call: -

cdr3_nt: TGTGCCAGCAGCCGAGGGGGTTACACCGGGGAGCTGTTTTTT
cdr3_aa: CASSRGGYTGELFF
cdr3_length: 14
v_call: TRBV28
j_call: TRBJ2-2
clone_size: -
d_call: -

cdr3_nt: TGTGCCAGCAAACACCGGGACTCCCAAGAGACCCAGTACTTC
cdr3_aa: CASKHRDSQETQYF
cdr3_length: 14
v_call: TRBV27
j_call: TRBJ2-5
clone_size: few
d_call: -

cdr3_nt: TGTGCCAGCAGTTTTCCACCACGGGGAGCTTTCTTT
cdr3_aa: CASSFPPRGAFF
cdr3_length: 12
v_call: TRBV28
j_call: TRBJ1-1
clone_size: -
d_call: -

cdr3_nt: TGTGCCAGCAGCGTAGGGGTATCTTCTAATGAGCAGTTCTTC
cdr3_aa: CASSVGVSSNEQFF
cdr3_length: 14
v_call: TRBV9
j_call: TRBJ2-1
clone_size: -
d_call: -

cdr3_nt: TGTGCCAGCGCCCCCTGGGGCCTCACAGATACGCAGTATTTT
cdr3_aa: CASAPWGLTDTQYF
cdr3_length: 14
v_call: TRBV27
j_call: TRBJ2-3
clone_size: -
d_call: -

cdr3_nt: TGTGCCAGCAGTGACAACTACAGGGGTGGTGAGCAGTTCTTC
cdr3_aa: CASSDNYRGGEQFF
cdr3_length: 14
v_call: TRBV6-1
j_call: TRBJ2-1
clone_size: once
d_call: TRBD1

cdr3_nt: TGTGCCAGCAGTCGGTTCGGAGGGGAGGCCTCGGAGCTGTTTTTT
cdr3_aa: CASSRFGGEASELFF
cdr3_length: 15
v_call: TRBV11-1
j_call: TRBJ2-2
clone_size: -
d_call: -

cdr3_nt: TGTGCCAGCAGCCCAGGGGTGGCCGGGGAGCTGTTTTTT
cdr3_aa: CASSPGVAGELFF
cdr3_length: 13
v_call: TRBV11-3
j_call: TRBJ2-2
clone_size: -
d_call: -

cdr3_nt: TGCGCCAGCAGTGCCGGGACAGCTGGGACCTACGAGCAGTACTTC
cdr3_aa: CASSAGTAGTYEQYF
cdr3_length: 15
v_call: TRBV10-1
j_call: TRBJ2-7
clone_size: -
d_call: TRBD1

cdr3_nt: TGTGCCAGCAGGGCCGGGAAGAAAGGGGACACAGATACGCAGTATTTT
cdr3_aa: CASRAGKKGDTDTQYF
cdr3_length: 16
v_call: TRBV21-1
j_call: TRBJ2-3
clone_size: -
d_call: -

cdr3_nt: TGTGCCAGCAGTTACTCGTTCGGCCTTAACTATGGCTACACCTTC
cdr3_aa: CASSYSFGLNYGYTF
cdr3_length: 15
v_call: TRBV6-5
j_call: TRBJ1-2
clone_size: -
d_call: -